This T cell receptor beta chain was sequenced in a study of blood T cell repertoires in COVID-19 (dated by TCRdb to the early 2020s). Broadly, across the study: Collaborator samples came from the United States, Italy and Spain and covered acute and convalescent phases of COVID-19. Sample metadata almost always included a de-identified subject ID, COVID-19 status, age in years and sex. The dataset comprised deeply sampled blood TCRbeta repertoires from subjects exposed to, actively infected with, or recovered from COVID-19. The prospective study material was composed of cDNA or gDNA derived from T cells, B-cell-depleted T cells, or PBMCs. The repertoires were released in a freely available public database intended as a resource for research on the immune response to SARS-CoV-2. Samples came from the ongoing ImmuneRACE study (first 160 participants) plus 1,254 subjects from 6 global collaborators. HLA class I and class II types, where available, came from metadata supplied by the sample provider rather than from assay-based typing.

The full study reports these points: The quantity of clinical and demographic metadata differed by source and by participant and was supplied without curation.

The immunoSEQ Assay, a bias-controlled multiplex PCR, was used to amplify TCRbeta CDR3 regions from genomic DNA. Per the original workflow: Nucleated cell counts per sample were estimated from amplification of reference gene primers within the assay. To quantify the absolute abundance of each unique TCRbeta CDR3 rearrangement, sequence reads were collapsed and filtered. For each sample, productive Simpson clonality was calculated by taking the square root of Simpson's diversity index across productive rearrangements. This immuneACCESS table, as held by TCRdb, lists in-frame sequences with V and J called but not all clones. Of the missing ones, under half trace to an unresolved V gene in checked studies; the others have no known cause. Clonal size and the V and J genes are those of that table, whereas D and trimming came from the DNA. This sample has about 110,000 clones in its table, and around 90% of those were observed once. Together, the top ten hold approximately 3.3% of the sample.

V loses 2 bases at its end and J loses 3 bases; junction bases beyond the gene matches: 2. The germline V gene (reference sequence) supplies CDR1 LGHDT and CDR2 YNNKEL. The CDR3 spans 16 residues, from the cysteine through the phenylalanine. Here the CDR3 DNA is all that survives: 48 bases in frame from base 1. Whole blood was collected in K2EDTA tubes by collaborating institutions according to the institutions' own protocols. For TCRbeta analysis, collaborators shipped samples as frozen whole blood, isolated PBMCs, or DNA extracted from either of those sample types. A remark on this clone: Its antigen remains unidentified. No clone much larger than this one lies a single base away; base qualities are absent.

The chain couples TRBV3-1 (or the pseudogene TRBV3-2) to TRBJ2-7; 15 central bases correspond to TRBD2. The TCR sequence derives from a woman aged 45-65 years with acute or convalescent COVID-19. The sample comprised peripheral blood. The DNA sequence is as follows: TGTGCCAGCAGCCAACCGGGACTAGCGGGAGGCTACGAGCAGTACTTC. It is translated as CASSQPGLAGGYEQYF.